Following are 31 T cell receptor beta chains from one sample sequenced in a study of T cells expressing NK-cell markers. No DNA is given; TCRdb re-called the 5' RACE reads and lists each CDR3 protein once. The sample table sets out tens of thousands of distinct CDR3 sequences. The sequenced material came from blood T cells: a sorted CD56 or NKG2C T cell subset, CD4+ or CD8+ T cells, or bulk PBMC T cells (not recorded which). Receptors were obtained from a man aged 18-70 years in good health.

The CDR3 loop reads CASSSGLAGPTDTQYF. The chain uses TRBV5-1 and TRBJ2-3; with no DNA, the TCRdb D assignment of TRBD2 cannot be verified. CDR1 and CDR2 (germline): SGHRS, YFSETQ. The CDR3 contains 16 residues.

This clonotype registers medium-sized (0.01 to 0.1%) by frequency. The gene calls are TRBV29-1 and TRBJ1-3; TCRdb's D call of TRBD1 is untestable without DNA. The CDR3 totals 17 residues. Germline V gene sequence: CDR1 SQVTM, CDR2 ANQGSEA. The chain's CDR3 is CSVESNSRGSAGNTIYF.

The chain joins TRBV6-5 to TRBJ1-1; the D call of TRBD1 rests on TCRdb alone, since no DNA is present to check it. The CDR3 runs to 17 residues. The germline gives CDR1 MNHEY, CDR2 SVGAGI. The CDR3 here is CASSSYRQGRVNTEAFF.

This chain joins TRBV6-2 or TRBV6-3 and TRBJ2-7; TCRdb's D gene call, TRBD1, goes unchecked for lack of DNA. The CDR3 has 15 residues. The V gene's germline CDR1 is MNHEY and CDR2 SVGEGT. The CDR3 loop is CASSYSETGSSEQYF.

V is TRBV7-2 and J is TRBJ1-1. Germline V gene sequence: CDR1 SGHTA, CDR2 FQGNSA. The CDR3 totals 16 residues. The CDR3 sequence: CASSFTVRRTNTEAFF.

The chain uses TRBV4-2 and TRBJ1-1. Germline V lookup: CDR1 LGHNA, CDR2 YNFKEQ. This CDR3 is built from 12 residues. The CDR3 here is CASSQEGAEAFF.

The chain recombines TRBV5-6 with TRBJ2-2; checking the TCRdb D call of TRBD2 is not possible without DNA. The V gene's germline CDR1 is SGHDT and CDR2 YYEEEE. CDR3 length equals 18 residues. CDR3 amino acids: CASSLGQGGLLTGRELFF. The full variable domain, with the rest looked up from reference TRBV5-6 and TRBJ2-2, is DAGVTQSPTHLIKTRGQQVTLRCSPKSGHDTVSWYQQALGQGPQFIFQYYEEEERQRGNFPDRFSGHQFPNYSSELNVNALLLGDSALYLCASSLGQGGLLTGRELFFGEGSRLTVL.

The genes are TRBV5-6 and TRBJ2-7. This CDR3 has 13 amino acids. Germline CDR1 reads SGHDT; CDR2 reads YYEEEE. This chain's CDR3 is CASSFETYYEQYF.

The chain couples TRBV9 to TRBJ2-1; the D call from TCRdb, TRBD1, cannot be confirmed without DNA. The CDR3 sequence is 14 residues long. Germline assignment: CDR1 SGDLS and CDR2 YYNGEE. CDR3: CASSGTGGWNEQFF.

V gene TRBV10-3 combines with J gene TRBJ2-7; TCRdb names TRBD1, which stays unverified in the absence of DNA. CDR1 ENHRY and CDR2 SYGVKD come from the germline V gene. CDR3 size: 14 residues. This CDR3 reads CAIRTGGSGYEQYF.

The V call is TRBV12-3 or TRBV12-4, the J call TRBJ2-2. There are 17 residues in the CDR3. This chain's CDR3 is CASSSASLTTNTGELFF.

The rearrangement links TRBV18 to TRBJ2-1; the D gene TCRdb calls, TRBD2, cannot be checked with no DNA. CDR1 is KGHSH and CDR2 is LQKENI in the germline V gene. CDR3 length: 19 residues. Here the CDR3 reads CASSPRFISGRLSYNEQFF.

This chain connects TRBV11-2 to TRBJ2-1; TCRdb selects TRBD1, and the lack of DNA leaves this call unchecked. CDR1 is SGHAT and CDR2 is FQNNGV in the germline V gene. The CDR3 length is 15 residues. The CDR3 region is CASSPGALRHNEQFF.

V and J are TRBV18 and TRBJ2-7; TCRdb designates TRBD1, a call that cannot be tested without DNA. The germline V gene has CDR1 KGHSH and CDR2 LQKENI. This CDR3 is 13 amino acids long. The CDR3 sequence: CASSRGQNYEQYF.

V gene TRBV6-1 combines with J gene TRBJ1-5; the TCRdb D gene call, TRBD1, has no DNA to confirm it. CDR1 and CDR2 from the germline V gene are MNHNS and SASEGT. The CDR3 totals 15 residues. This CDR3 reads CASSGGQGLNQPQHF.

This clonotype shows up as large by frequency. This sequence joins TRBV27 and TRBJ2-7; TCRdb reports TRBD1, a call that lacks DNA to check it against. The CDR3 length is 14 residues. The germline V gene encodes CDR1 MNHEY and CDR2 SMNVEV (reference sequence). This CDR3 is CASGQRDRAYEQYF.

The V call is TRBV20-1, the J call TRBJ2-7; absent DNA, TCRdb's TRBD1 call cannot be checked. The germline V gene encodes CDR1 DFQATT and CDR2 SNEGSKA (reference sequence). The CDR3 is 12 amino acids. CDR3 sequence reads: CSAERGIYEQYF.

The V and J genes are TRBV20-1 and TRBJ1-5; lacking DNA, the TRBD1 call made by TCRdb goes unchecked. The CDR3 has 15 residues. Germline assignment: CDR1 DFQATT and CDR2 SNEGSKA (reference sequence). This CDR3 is CSASFGGSSNQPQHF.

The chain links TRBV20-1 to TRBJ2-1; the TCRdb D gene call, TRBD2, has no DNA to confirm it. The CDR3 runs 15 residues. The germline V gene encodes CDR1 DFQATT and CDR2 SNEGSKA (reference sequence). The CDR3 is CSPTRWISGNNEQFF.

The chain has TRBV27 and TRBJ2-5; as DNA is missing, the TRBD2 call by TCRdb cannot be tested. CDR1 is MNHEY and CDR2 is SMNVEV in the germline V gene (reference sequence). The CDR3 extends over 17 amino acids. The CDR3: CASAPLGLAGVGETQYF.

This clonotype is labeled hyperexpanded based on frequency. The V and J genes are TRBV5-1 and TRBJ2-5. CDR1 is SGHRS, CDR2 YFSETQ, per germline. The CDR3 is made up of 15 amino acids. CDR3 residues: CASSLAPTIQETQYF. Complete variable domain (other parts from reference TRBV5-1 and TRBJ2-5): KAGVTQTPRYLIKTRGQQVTLSCSPISGHRSVSWYQQTPGQGLQFLFEYFSETQRNKGNFPGRFSGRQFSNSRSEMNVSTLELGDSALYLCASSLAPTIQETQYFGPGTRLLVL.

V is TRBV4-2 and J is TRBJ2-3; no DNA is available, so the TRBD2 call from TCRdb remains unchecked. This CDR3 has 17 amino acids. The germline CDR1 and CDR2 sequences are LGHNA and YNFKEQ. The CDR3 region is CASSRGLAEQQIDTQYF.

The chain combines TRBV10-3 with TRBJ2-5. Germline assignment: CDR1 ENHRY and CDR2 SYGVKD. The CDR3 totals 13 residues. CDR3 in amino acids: CAISEGERETQYF.

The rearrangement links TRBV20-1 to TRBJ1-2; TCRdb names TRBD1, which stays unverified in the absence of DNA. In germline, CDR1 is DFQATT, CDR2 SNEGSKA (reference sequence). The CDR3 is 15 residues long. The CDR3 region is CSASNPWDRDYGYTF.

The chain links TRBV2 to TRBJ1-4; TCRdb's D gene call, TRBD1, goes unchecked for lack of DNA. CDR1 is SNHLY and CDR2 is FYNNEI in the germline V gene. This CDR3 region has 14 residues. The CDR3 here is CASRGDATNEKLFF.

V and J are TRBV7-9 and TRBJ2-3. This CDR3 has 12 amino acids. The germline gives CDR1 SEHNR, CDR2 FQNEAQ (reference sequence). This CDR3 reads CASRTSTDTQYF.

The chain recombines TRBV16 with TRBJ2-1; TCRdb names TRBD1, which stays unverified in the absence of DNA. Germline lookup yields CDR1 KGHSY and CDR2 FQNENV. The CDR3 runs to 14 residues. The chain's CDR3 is CASSQGTGNNEQFF. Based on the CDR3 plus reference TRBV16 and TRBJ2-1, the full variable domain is GEEVAQTPKHLVRGEGQKAKLYCAPIKGHSYVFWYQQVLKNEFKFLISFQNENVFDETGMPKERFSAKCLPNSPCSLEIQATKLEDSAVYFCASSQGTGNNEQFFGPGTRLTVL.

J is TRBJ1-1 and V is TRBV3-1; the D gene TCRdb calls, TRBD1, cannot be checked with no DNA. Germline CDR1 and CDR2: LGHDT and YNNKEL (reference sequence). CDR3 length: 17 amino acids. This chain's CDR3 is CASSQDRSGRLNTEAFF.

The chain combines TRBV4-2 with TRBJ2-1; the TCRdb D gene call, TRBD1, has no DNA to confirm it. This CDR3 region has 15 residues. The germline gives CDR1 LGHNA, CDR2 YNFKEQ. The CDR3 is CASSKGTARNNEQFF.

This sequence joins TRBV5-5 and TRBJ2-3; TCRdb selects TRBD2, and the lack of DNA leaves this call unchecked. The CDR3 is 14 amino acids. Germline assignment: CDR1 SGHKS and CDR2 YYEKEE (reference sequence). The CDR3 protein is CASSLQEGPDTQYF.

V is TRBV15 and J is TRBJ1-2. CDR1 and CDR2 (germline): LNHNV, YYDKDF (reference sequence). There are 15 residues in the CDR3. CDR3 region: CATSRGGLGGDGYTF.